This TCR beta chain derives from a study of blood T cells in healthy people across ages (dated by TCRdb to the mid-2010s). With regard to the full study: In model experiments, template switching captured about one uniquely barcoded TCR beta cDNA molecule for every two T cells. To avoid experimental bias, donors of different ages were randomly spread across the sequencing lanes. Two additional independent replicas of 1 million unique cDNA reads from the same blood draw were analyzed for two donors (one aged 18 to 30 and one aged 80 or older). The donors were divided into four age groups: young (average around 16 years), middle-aged (approximately 41), aged (roughly 60) and long-lived (roughly 82). Age-related changes in TCR beta repertoire diversity were measured in the study by deep sequencing normalized with unique cDNA molecular identifiers.

From a lookup of the germline V gene, CDR1 and CDR2 are SGHTA and FQGNSA. V loses 1 base of germline sequence and J loses 5 bases, and the interval between the two ends is 6 bases. From its cysteine to its phenylalanine, the CDR3 spans 13 amino acids. The entry retains the CDR3 DNA only, 39 bases that are in frame from base 1. Receptors were amplified or captured by 5' RACE. A second PCR of roughly 7 to 11 cycles was performed with a sample-barcoded 5' primer and a J-beta primer mix. Each TCR beta cDNA molecule received a unique molecular identifier from a template-switch 5' adaptor carrying 12 random nucleotides. Each sample yielded at least 2.5 million CDR3-containing paired-end reads. The Mint cDNA synthesis kit, primed by a TRBC-specific oligonucleotide, was used to synthesize first-strand cDNA from all RNA. After uracil-DNA glycosylase treatment, a first 18-cycle PCR used universal primers M1SS and BC2_uni_R on all cDNA. The study's own analysis went as follows. For normalization, 1 million high-quality reads, each with a distinct molecular identifier, were randomly selected from each sample. Instead of being binned into consensus sequences, reads with shared molecular identifiers were discarded. CDR3 identification, clonotype clustering and error correction used MiTCR with a Q25 quality threshold and the strictest error-elimination algorithm. A nonparametric unseen species model with Euler transformation was used to estimate a lower bound on total TCR beta diversity. TCRdb ran its own pipeline on the public reads, namely fastp trimming at Q25 and MiXCR clone calling, and kept in-frame beta chains. Identical CDR3 proteins give one entry, which carries the most common genes and DNA. These V and J calls rely on TCRdb rather than the paper's analysis. For this sample there are approximately 1,700,000 distinct CDR3 sequences; about two fifths appear just once. The ten largest clones add up to 20% to 25% of the sample.

The donors were some 39 Caucasian individuals from Russia, aged about 6 to 100 years, who were systemically healthy. Roughly 9 milliliters of peripheral blood were drawn from each donor into EDTA-treated Vacutainer tubes. Ficoll-Paque density-gradient centrifugation was used to isolate PBMCs, with at least 7 million obtained per sample. Trizol reagent was used to extract total RNA from PBMCs, with at least 5.5 micrograms per sample. Naive CD45RAhigh/CD27high T cell percentages were measured by flow cytometry on a PBMC aliquot from every donor. This clonotype was found many times. What antigen it recognizes has not been identified. One base away there is no much larger clone; base qualities are not given. Overall study results and their limits: Compared with the aged group, more naive CD4+ T cells, fewer expanded clones and increased TCR diversity were shown by the long-lived group, suggesting age selection. Estimates of total diversity from one million sequenced T cells were regarded as lower bounds and underestimates. Because the CMV infection status of the donors was unknown, age-related changes in expanded clonotypes may potentially have been confounded. Observed TCR beta diversity correlated strongly with the percentage of naive T cells measured by flow cytometry. As age increased, observed TCR beta diversity per million T cells dropped in a roughly linear way, and a significant reduction was already evident by age around 41. Bulk unsorted PBMC profiling prevented conclusive comparison of naive and antigen-experienced compartments.

The chain joins TRBV7-2 to TRBJ2-1; a confident D gene designation cannot be given. This TCR came from a human donor in good health. Sequencing was done on a sample of blood. The nucleotide sequence is given as TGTGCCAGCAGCTTAGAGCCGAACAATGAGCAGTTCTTC. Its protein reads: CASSLEPNNEQFF. Supplemented by the reference TRBV7-2 and TRBJ2-1 proteins around the CDR3, the complete variable domain is GAGVSQSPSNKVTEKGKDVELRCDPISGHTALYWYRQSLGQGLEFLIYFQGNSAPDKSGLPSDRFSAERTGGSVSTLTIQRTQQEDSAVYLCASSLEPNNEQFFGPGTRLTVL.